This TCR beta chain came from a study of regulatory T cells in long-lasting Graves disease. Germline CDR1 is DFQATT and CDR2 is SNEGSKA (reference sequence). Trimming left V 0 bases short and J 7 bases short, with 15 bases between. The CDR3 is 14 residues long. Both iRepertoire HTBI primers and Arm-PCR of CDR3 regions were used to build the TCR beta libraries. TCRdb redid the calling of the multiplex PCR reads with MiXCR, one entry per CDR3 protein. The table lists roughly 430,000 distinct CDR3 sequences, 21% of them singletons, with around 15% in the top ten. Indicated time point: persistent/refractory GD, antithyroid drugs over 5 years with positive TRAb. With RNA extracted from PBMCs as input, the TCR library was made.

This material consisted of peripheral blood mononuclear cells (PBMCs), taken when the disease was refractory, from a patient treated with antithyroid drugs. V usage is TRBV20-1 and J usage is TRBJ1-2; tentative D call: TRBD1 (6 bases). The TCR was taken from a female donor with Graves disease. The CDR3 here is CSARDQGNVSGYTF. CDR3 sequence (DNA): TGCAGTGCTAGAGATCAGGGGAATGTAAGTGGCTACACCTTC.